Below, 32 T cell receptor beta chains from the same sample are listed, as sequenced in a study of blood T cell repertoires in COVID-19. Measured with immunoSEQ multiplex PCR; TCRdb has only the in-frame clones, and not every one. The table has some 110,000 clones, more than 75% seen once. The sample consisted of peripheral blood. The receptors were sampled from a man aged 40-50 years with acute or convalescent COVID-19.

The CDR3 DNA reads TGTGCCAGCAGTTACGGGGTAGGAGGGAAAGCCGGGGAGCTGTTTTTT. This encodes CASSYGVGGKAGELFF. The V and J genes are TRBV6-5 and TRBJ2-2, with a possible D match to TRBD2 (6 bases). Germline CDR1 is MNHEY and CDR2 is SVGAGI. Trimming removed 2 bases at V and 6 bases at J, with 16 bases between. This CDR3 has 16 residues.

The CDR3: CASSYSSTSYSNQPQHF. In DNA form, the CDR3 reads TGTGCCAGCAGTTACTCTAGCACATCATATAGCAATCAGCCCCAGCATTTT. This chain uses TRBV6-2 or TRBV6-3 with TRBJ1-5; no reliable D call. The CDR3 loop spans 17 amino acids. V lost 0 bases, J lost 0 bases, and 12 bases lay in between. The V gene's germline CDR1 is MNHEY and CDR2 SVGEGT.

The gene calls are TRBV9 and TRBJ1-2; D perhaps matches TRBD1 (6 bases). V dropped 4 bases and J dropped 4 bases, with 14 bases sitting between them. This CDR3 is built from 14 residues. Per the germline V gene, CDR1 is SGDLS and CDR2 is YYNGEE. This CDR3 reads CASSPQWTVYGYTF. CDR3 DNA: TGTGCCAGCAGCCCCCAATGGACAGTCTATGGCTACACCTTC.

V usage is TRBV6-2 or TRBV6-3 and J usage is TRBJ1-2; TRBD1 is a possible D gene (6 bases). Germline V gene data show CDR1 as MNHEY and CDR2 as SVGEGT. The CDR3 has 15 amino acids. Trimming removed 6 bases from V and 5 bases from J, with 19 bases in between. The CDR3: CASSLGQAPHYGYTF. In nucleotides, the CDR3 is TGTGCCAGCAGCCTGGGACAAGCCCCTCATTATGGCTACACCTTC.

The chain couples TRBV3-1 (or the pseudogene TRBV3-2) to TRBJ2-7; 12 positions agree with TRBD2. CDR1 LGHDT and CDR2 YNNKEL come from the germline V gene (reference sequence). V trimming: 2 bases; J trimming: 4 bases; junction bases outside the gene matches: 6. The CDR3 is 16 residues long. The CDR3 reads CASSQTSGGNLYEQYF. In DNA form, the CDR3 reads TGTGCCAGCAGCCAAACTAGCGGGGGGAACCTTTACGAGCAGTACTTC.

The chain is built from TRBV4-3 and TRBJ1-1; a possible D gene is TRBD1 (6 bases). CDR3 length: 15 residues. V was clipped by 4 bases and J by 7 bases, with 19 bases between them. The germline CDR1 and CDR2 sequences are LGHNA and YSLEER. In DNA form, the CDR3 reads TGCGCCAGCAGCCCCCAGTTAACTGACAGGAATGAAGCTTTCTTT. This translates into CASSPQLTDRNEAFF.

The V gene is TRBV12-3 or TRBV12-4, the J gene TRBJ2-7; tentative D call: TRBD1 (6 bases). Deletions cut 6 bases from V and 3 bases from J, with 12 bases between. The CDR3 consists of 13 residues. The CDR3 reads CASRPTGDYEQYF. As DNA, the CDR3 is TGTGCCAGCAGACCGACAGGCGACTACGAGCAGTACTTC.

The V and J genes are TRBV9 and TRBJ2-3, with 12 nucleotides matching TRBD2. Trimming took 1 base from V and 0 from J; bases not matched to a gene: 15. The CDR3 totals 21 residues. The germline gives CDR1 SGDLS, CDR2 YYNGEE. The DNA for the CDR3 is TGTGCCAGCAGCGTAACTAGCGGGGGGAATACCTACCCCTCTAGCACAGATACGCAGTATTTT. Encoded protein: CASSVTSGGNTYPSSTDTQYF.

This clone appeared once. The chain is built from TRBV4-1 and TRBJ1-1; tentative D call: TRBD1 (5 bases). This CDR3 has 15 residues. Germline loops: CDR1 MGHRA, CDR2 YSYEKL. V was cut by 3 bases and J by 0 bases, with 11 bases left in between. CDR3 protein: CASSQGRQLNTEAFF. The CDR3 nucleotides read TGCGCCAGCAGCCAGGGGCGACAGCTGAACACTGAAGCTTTCTTT.

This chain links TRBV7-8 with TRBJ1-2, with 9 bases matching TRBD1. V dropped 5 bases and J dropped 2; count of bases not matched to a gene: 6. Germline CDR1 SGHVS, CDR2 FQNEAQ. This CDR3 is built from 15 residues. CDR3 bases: TGTGCCAGCAGCCCGACAGGGGGTCGAAACTATGGCTACACCTTC. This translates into CASSPTGGRNYGYTF.

CDR3 residues: CASSQEDYRTSANTIYF. The CDR3 region has the DNA TGTGCCAGCAGCCAAGAAGATTACAGGACATCGGCAAACACCATATATTTT. The V call is TRBV4-2, the J call TRBJ1-3, with D possibly matching TRBD1 (5 bases). The germline CDR1 and CDR2 sequences are LGHNA and YNFKEQ. This CDR3 is 17 amino acids long. V dropped 0 bases and J dropped 6 bases, with 18 bases sitting between them.

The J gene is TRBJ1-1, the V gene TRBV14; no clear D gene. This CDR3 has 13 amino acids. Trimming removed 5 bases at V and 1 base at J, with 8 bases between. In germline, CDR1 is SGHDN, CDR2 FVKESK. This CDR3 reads CASSMSGNTEAFF. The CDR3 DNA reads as TGTGCCAGCAGCATGAGCGGGAACACTGAAGCTTTCTTT.

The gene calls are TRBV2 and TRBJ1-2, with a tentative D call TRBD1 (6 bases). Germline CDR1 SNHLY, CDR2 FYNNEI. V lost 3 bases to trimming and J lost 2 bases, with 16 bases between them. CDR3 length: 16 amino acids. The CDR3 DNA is TGTGCCAGCAGTGACCCCGGGACAACGAGGAACTATGGCTACACCTTC. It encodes CASSDPGTTRNYGYTF.

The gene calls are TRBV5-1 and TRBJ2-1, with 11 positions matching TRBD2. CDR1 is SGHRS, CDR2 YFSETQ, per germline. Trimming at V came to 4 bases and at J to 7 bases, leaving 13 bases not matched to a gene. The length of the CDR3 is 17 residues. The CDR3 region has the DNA TGCGCCAGCAGCGTGGAACTAGCGGGAGTCTGGCGTAATGAGCAGTTCTTC. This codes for CASSVELAGVWRNEQFF. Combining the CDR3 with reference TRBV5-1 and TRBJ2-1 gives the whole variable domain KAGVTQTPRYLIKTRGQQVTLSCSPISGHRSVSWYQQTPGQGLQFLFEYFSETQRNKGNFPGRFSGRQFSNSRSEMNVSTLELGDSALYLCASSVELAGVWRNEQFFGPGTRLTVL.

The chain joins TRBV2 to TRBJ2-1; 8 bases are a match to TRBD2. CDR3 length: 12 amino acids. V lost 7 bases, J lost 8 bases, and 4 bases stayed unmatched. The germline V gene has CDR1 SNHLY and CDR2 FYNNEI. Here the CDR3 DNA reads TGTGCCAGCAACGGGGGGGCATATGAGCAGTTCTTC. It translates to CASNGGAYEQFF.

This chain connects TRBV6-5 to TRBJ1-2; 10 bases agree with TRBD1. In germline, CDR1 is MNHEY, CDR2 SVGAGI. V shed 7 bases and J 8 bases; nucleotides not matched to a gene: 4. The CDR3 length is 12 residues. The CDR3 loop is CASNRDRGGYTF. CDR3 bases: TGTGCCAGCAATCGGGACAGGGGCGGCTACACCTTC.

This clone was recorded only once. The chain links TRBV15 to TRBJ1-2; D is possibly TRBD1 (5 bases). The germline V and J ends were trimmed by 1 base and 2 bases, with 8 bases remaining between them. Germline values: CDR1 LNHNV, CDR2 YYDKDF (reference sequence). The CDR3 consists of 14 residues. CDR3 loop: CATSRGAGNYGYTF. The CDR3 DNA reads TGTGCCACCAGCAGAGGCGCAGGGAACTATGGCTACACCTTC.

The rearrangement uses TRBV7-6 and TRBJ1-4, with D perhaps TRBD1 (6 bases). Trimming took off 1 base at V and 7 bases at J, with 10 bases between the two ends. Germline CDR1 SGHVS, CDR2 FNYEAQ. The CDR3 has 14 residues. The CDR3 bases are TGTGCCAGCAGCTTAGGACAGGACGGTGAAAAACTGTTTTTT. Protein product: CASSLGQDGEKLFF.

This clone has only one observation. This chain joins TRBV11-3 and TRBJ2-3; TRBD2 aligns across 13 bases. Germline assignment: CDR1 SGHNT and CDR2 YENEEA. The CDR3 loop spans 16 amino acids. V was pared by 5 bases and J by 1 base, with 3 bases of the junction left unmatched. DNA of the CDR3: TGTGCCAGCAGCCCCGGACTAGCGGGGGGCACAGATACGCAGTATTTT. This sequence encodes CASSPGLAGGTDTQYF.

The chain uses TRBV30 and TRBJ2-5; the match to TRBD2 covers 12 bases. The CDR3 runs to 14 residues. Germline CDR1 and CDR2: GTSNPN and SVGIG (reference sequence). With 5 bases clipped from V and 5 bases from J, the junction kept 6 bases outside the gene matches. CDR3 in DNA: TGTGCCTGGTCTAGCGGGGGGGCTGGGGAGACCCAGTACTTC. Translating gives CAWSSGGAGETQYF.

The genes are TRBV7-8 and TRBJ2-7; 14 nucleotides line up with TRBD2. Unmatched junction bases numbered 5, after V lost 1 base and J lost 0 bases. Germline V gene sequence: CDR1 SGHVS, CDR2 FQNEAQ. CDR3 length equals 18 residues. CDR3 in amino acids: CASSLGTSGRPVSYEQYF. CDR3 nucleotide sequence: TGTGCCAGCAGCTTAGGGACTAGCGGGAGGCCCGTCTCCTACGAGCAGTACTTC. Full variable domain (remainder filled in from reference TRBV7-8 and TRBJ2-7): GAGVSQSPRYKVAKRGQDVALRCDPISGHVSLFWYQQALGQGPEFLTYFQNEAQLDKSGLPSDRFFAERPEGSVSTLKIQRTQQEDSAVYLCASSLGTSGRPVSYEQYFGPGTRLTVT.

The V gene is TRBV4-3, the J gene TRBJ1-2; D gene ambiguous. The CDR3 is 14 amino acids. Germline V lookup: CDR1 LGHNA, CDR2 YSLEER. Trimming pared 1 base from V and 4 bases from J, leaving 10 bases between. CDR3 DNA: TGCGCCAGCAGCCAAGTGCCAGGAATCTATGGCTACACCTTC. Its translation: CASSQVPGIYGYTF.

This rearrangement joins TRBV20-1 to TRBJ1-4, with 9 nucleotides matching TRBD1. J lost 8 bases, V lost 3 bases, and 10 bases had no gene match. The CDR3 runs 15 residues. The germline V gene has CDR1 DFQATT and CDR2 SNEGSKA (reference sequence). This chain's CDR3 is CSASPATGGGEKLFF. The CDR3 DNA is TGCAGTGCTAGTCCGGCGACAGGGGGAGGCGAAAAACTGTTTTTT.

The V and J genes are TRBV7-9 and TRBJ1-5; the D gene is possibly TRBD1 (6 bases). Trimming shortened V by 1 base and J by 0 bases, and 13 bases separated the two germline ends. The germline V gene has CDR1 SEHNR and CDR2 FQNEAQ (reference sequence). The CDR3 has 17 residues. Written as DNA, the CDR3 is TGTGCCAGCAGCTTAGTGGTGGGGGCGGGTAGCAATCAGCCCCAGCATTTT. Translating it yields CASSLVVGAGSNQPQHF. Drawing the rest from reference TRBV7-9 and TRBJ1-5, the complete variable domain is DTGVSQNPRHKITKRGQNVTFRCDPISEHNRLYWYRQTLGQGPEFLTYFQNEAQLEKSRLLSDRFSAERPKGSFSTLEIQRTEQGDSAMYLCASSLVVGAGSNQPQHFGDGTRLSIL.

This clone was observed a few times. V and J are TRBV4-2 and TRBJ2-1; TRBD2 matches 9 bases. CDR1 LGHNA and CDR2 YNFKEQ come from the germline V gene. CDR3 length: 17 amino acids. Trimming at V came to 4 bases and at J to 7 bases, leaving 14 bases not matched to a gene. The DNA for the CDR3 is TGTGCCAGCAGCCCGTCGACGTCAGCGGGAGGCGGGAATGAGCAGTTCTTC. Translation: CASSPSTSAGGGNEQFF.

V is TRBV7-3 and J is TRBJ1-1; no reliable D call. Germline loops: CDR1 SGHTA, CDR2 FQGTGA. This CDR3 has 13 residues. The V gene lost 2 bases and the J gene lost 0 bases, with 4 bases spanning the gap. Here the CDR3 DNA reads TGTGCCAGCAGCTTATCGGTGAACACTGAAGCTTTCTTT. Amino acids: CASSLSVNTEAFF.

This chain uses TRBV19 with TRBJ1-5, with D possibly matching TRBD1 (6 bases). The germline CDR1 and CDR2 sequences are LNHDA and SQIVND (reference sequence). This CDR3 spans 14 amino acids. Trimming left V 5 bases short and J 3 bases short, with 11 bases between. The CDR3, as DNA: TGTGCCAGTAGTCAACAGGGTATCAATCAGCCCCAGCATTTT. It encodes CASSQQGINQPQHF.

The DNA for the CDR3 is TGTGCCAGCAGTTTCTCGGACGGGAGCTATGGCTACACCTTC. Residues: CASSFSDGSYGYTF. The rearrangement uses TRBV7-2 and TRBJ1-2; the D is unclear. In germline, CDR1 is SGHTA, CDR2 FQGNSA. CDR3 length: 14 residues. V was cut by 6 bases and J by 4 bases, with 15 bases left in between.

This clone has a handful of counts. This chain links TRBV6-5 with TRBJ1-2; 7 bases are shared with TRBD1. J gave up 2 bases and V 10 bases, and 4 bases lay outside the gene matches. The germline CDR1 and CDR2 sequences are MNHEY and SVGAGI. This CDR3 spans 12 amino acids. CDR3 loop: CATQGVNYGYTF. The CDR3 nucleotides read TGTGCCACCCAGGGGGTGAACTATGGCTACACCTTC.

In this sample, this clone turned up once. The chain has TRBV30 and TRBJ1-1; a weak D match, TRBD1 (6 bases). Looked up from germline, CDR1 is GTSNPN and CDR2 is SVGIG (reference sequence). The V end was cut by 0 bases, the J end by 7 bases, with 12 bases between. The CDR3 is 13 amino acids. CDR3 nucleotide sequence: TGTGCCTGGAGTGTACGGGGGGCCATTGAAGCTTTCTTT. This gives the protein CAWSVRGAIEAFF. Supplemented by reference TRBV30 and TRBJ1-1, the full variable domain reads SQTIHQWPATLVQPVGSPLSLECTVEGTSNPNLYWYRQAAGRGLQLLFYSVGIGQISSEVPQNLSASRPQDRQFILSSKKLLLSDSGFYLCAWSVRGAIEAFFGQGTRLTVV.

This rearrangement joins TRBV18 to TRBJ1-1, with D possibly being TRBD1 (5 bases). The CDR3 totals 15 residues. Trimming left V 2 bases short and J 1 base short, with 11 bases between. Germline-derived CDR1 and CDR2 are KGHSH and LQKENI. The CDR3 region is CASSPAGDPNTEAFF. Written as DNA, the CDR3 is TGTGCCAGCTCACCAGCGGGGGACCCGAACACTGAAGCTTTCTTT.

CDR3: CASSYSKGRGDEQFF. The CDR3, as DNA: TGTGCCAGCAGTTACTCGAAAGGCAGGGGGGATGAGCAGTTCTTC. The chain recombines TRBV6-6 with TRBJ2-1; a weak D match, TRBD1 (7 bases). Germline V gene lookup returns CDR1 MNHNY and CDR2 SVGAGI (reference sequence). CDR3 length: 15 residues. Trimming took off 0 bases at V and 8 bases at J, with 14 bases between the two ends.